This T cell receptor beta chain comes out of a study of T cell responses to AZD1222 COVID-19 vaccine. Study-wide points: AZD1222 recipients seropositive at baseline numbered only 6 or 7. Rises in breadth and depth of Spike-specific TCRs came after two AZD1222 doses. Among spike-specific TCRs, nearly half reportedly target unmutated variant regions.

Turning to this clone: Its antigen is not identified.

V gave up 4 bases and J gave up 1 base; unmatched junction bases: 10. Per the germline V gene, CDR1 is SGDLS and CDR2 is YYNGEE. This CDR3 is 18 amino acids long. The data were produced by immunoSEQ multiplex PCR, yet TCRdb's version contains in-frame clones alone and is incomplete. The sample lists 59,000 or so clones, about 86% occurring once. The sequence was obtained from an adult in good health. This rearrangement joins TRBV9 to TRBJ1-3, with 11 bases identical to TRBD1. Sequenced here: peripheral blood, sampled on day 0 of AZD1222 vaccination. CDR3 sequence (DNA): TGTGCCAGCAGCTTAGGACAGGGGGCAGTCGGGTCTGGAAACACCATATATTTT. It translates to CASSLGQGAVGSGNTIYF.